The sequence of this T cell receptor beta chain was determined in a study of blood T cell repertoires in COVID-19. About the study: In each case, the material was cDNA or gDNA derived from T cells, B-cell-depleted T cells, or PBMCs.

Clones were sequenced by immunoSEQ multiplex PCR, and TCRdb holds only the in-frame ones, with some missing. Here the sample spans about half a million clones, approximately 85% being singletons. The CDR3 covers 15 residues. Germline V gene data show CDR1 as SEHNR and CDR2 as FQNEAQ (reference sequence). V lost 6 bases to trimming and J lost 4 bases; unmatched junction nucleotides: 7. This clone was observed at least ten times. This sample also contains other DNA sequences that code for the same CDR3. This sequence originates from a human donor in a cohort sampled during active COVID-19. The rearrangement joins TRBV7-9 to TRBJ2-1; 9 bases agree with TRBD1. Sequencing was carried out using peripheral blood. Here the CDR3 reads CASSSQGAGYNEQFF. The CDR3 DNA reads TGTGCCAGCAGTTCACAGGGGGCTGGGTACAATGAGCAGTTCTTC.